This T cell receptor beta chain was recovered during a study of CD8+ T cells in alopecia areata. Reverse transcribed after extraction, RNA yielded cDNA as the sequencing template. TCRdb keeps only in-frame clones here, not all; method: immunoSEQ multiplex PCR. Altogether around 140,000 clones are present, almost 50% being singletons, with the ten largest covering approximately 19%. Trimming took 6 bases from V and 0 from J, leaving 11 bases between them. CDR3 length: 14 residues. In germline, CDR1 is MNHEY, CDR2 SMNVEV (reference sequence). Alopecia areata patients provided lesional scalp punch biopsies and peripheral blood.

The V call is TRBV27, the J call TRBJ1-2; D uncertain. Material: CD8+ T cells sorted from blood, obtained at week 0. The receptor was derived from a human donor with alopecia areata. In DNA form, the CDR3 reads TGTGCCAGCAGAGGCGACACCCCTAACTATGGCTACACCTTC. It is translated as CASRGDTPNYGYTF.